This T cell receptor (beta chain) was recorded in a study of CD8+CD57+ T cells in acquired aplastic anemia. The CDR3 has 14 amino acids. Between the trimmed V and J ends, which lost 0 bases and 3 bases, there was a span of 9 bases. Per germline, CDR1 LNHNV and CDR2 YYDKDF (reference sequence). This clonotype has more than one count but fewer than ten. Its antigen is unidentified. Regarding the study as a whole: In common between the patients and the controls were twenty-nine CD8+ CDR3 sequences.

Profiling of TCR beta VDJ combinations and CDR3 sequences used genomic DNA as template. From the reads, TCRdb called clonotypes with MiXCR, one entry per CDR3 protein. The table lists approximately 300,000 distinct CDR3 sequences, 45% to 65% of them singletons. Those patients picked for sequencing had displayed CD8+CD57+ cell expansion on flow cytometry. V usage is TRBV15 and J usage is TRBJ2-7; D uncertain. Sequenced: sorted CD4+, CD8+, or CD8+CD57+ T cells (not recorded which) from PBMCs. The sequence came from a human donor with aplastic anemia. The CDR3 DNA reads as TGTGCCACCAGCAGAGATTCCCAGGACTACGAGCAGTACTTC. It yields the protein CATSRDSQDYEQYF.